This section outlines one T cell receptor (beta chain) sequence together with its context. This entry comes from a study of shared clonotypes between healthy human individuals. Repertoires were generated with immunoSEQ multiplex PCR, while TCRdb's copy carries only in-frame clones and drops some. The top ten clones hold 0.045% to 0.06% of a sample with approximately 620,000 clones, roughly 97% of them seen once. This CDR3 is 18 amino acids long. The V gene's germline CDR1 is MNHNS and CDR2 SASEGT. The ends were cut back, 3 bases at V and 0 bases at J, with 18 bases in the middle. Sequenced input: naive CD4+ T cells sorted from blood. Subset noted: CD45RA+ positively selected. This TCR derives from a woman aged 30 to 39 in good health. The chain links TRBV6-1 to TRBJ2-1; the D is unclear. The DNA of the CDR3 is TGTGCCAGCAGTGATCCTACCTTCGCGGAGAGCTCCTACAATGAGCAGTTCTTC. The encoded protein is CASSDPTFAESSYNEQFF.